The rows below give T cell receptor beta chains drawn from one sample of a study of T cell responses to AZD1222 COVID-19 vaccine. Method: immunoSEQ multiplex PCR; TCRdb's copy keeps in-frame clones and lacks some. This table holds about 150,000 clones, 86% found once. The specimen comprised peripheral blood, sampled on day 0 of MenACWY control vaccination. Every receptor here comes from an adult in good health. Each CDR3 is given with its conserved first and last residue. Rows may omit the clone size; those that give it use once, few, many or a size class.

v_call | clone_size | cdr3_length | cdr3_aa
TRBV6-6 | - | 13 | CASSPQGGYGYTF
TRBV15 | - | 15 | CATSRGIRGSNEQFF
TRBV23-1 | - | 10 | CASRTAGYTF
TRBV20-1 | - | 14 | CSASHPRGNYGYTF
TRBV7-8 | - | 15 | CASSLVWGSNNEQFF
TRBV6-5 | - | 16 | CASSSTFRRDPGELFF
TRBV28 | once | 17 | CASSFILQGEANYGYTF
TRBV5-1 | - | 17 | CALTKATGMESNQPQHF
TRBV19 | - | 16 | CASSISPGRGPRKLFF
TRBV2 | - | 16 | CASSLGADSSYNEQFF
TRBV7-8 | - | 13 | CASSLASGREAFF
TRBV27 | - | 16 | CASSALRPQALGEAFF
TRBV4-3 | few | 14 | CASSRKTWAGELFF
TRBV7-2 | - | 13 | CASSLVGNTEAFF
TRBV7-5 | - | 15 | CVRSLAKQVNTEAFF
TRBV10-3 | - | 14 | CAISVGNRGDIQYF
TRBV20-1 | - | 14 | CSATDRGWEDTQYF
TRBV7-6 | few | 16 | CASSLGVGGNTGELFF
TRBV7-8 | - | 14 | CASTQGGPFQPQHF
TRBV7-9 | - | 15 | CASSRDRRGLYGYTF
TRBV9 | few | 13 | CASSRGAGETQYF
TRBV14 | once | 17 | CASSAGLAGFFTDTQYF
TRBV3-1/TRBV3-2 | once | 15 | CASSQDNGAGTEAFF
TRBV10-3 | - | 14 | CAISDPTVNTEAFF
TRBV5-4 | - | 14 | CASSLGASYNEQFF
TRBV5-1 | - | 18 | CASSLGPGLAGGSHEQFF
TRBV2 | - | 14 | CASSIQIMNTEAFF
TRBV12-5 | - | 15 | CASGLVRQGYNEQFF
TRBV11-2 | - | 16 | CASSLGTGGLNTEAFF
TRBV19 | few | 15 | CASSLRQGKGSPLHF
TRBV18 | - | 15 | CASSTRQGKADIQYF
TRBV29-1 | few | 13 | CSARAVRTGELFF
TRBV10-3 | - | 13 | CAIRDRLENEQFF
TRBV18 | - | 12 | CASSQGATEAFF
TRBV9 | - | 16 | CASSVDFDRVNTEAFF
TRBV19 | - | 16 | CASSMLVLSSYNEQFF
TRBV2 | - | 13 | CASRPGQSEKLFF
TRBV27 | - | 13 | CASSSTWNQPQHF
TRBV2 | - | 14 | CASSAVGQADGYTF
TRBV4-2 | - | 11 | CASSQDETQYF
TRBV5-1 | - | 13 | CASSLGNLYEQYF